This T cell receptor (beta chain) was sequenced in a study of T-cell reconstitution after alpha-beta-depleted transplantation in children. The CDR3 has 16 residues. V shed 0 bases and J shed 7 bases, with 18 bases lying between them. The TCRbeta library was prepared with unique molecular identifiers. MiXCR, run by TCRdb on the PCR reads, gives a single entry per CDR3 protein. The table has 450,000 to 600,000 distinct CDR3 sequences, 18% seen once. The chain employs TRBV12-3 or TRBV12-4 and TRBJ1-2; D is unresolved. This receptor was identified in a human donor who donated a stem cell graft to a child with acute lymphoblastic leukemia. The specimen was PBMCs from the stem cell graft donor, collected from the stem cell graft. This CDR3 reads CASSLAAGPSSAGYTF. DNA of the CDR3: TGTGCCAGCAGTTTAGCCGCGGGCCCGTCCTCGGCTGGCTACACCTTC.